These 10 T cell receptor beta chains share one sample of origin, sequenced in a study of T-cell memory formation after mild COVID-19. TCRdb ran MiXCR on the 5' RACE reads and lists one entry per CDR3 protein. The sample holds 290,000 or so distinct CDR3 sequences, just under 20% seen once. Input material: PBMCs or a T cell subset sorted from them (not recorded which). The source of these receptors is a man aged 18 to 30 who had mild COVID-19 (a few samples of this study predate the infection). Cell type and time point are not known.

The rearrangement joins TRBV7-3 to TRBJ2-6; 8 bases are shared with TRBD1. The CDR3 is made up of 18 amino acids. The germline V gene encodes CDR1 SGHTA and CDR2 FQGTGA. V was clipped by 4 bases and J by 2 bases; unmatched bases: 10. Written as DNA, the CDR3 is TGTGCCAGCAGCTCGAACGGACAGGGTGCGGCTGGGGCCAACGTCCTGACTTTC. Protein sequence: CASSSNGQGAAGANVLTF.

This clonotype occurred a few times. The CDR3 DNA follows: TGTGCCAGCGGCCCCTATCGGACAGGGCCCGATACGCAGTATTTT. Translated: CASGPYRTGPDTQYF. This sequence joins TRBV27 and TRBJ2-3, with 8 bases aligning to TRBD1. This CDR3 comprises 15 residues. The V gene's germline CDR1 is MNHEY and CDR2 SMNVEV (reference sequence). V was clipped by 8 bases and J by 6 bases; unmatched bases: 13.

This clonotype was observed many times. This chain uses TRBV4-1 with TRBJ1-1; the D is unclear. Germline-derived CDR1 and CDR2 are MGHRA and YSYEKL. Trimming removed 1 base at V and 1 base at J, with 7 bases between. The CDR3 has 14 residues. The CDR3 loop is CASSQAGGNTEAFF. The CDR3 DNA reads TGCGCCAGCAGCCAAGCCGGAGGGAACACTGAAGCTTTCTTT.

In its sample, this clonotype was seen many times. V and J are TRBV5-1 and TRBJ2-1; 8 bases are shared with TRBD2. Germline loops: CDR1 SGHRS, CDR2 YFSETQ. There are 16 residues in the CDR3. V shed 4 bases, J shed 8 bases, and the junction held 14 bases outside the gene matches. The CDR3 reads CASSLGGTRFLDEQFF. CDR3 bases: TGCGCCAGCAGCCTGGGCGGGACTAGATTTCTGGATGAGCAGTTCTTC.

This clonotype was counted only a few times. Written as DNA, the CDR3 is TGTGCCAGCAGCTATCCAGGGGCAGATACGCAGTATTTT. As protein: CASSYPGADTQYF. This chain uses TRBV11-2 with TRBJ2-3; TRBD1 might be the D (6 bases). V lost 4 bases and J 4 bases, leaving 9 bases between the germline ends. This CDR3 has 13 residues. Germline lookup yields CDR1 SGHAT and CDR2 FQNNGV.

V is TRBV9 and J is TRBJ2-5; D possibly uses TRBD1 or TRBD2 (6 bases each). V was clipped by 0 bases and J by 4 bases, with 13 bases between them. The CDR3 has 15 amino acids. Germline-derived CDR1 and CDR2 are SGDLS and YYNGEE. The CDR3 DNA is TGTGCCAGCAGCGTAGCTTTGGGGGGCGCAGAGACCCAGTACTTC. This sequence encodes CASSVALGGAETQYF. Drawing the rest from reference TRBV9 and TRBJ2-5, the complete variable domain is DSGVTQTPKHLITATGQRVTLRCSPRSGDLSVYWYQQSLDQGLQFLIQYYNGEERAKGNILERFSAQQFPDLHSELNLSSLELGDSALYFCASSVALGGAETQYFGPGTRLLVL.

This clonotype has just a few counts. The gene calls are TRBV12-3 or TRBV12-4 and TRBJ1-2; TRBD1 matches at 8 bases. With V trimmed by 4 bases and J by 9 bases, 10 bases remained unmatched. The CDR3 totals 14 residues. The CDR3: CASSSGQGRHSYTF. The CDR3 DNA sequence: TGTGCCAGCAGTTCCGGACAGGGTAGACATAGCTACACCTTC.

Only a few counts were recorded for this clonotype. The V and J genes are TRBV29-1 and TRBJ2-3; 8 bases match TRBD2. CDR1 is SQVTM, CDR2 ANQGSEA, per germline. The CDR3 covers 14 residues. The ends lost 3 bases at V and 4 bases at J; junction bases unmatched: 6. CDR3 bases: TGCAGCGTTGAGGGACTAGGTCGCGCAGATACGCAGTATTTT. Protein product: CSVEGLGRADTQYF.

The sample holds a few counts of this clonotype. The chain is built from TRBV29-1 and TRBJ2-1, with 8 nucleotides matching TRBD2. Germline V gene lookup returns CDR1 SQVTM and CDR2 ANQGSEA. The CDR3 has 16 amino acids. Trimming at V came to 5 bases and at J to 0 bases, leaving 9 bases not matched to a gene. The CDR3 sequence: CSVSGGTISSYNEQFF. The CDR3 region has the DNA TGCAGCGTTAGCGGGGGAACGATTAGCTCCTACAATGAGCAGTTCTTC.

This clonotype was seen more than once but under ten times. The CDR3 sequence is CASSYLTTTDTQYF. The CDR3 region has the DNA TGCGCCAGCAGCTACCTTACAACCACAGATACGCAGTATTTT. The chain employs TRBV5-1 and TRBJ2-3; D is ambiguous. This CDR3 is 14 amino acids long. Germline V gives CDR1 SGHRS, CDR2 YFSETQ. V was trimmed by 3 bases and J by 2 bases, leaving 10 bases between them.